The following is a TCR beta chain sequence with its context. The target antigen is unknown. V was trimmed by 6 bases and J by 2 bases, leaving 10 bases between them. The germline gives CDR1 SNHLY, CDR2 FYNNEI. The CDR3 is 13 amino acids. Researchers divided each subset's genomic DNA evenly across several immunoSEQ plates. Assay: immunoSEQ multiplex PCR; the TCRdb copy retains only in-frame clones and omits some. The sample carries about a million clones, roughly 80% recorded once. The data are from a study of shared clonotypes between healthy human individuals. The wider study: Donors had three CD4 naive, three CD4 memory, two CD8 naive and one CD8 memory plate apiece.

Study-wide results and limits: The sharing of roughly 5% of naive CD4 clonotypes was seen across a few donors. Richness estimates generally favored naive over memory subsets.

This clonotype was sampled from a man aged 18 to 30 in good health. Some clones in this sample may be carry-over from other donors' samples. The chain uses TRBV2 and TRBJ2-5, with a weak D call TRBD2 (6 bases). The sample comprised memory CD4+ T cells from PBMCs. The subset is: CD45RA-negative fraction. The CDR3 region is CASRFRGQETQYF. CDR3 nucleotides: TGTGCCAGCAGGTTCCGGGGGCAAGAGACCCAGTACTTC. The full variable domain, in which reference TRBV2 and TRBJ2-5 provide the parts outside the CDR3, is EPEVTQTPSHQVTQMGQEVILRCVPISNHLYFYWYRQILGQKVEFLVSFYNNEISEKSEIFDDQFSVERPDGSNFTLKIRSTKLEDSAMYFCASRFRGQETQYFGPGTRLLVL.